Presented here are 32 T cell receptor beta chains from one specimen sequenced in a study of T cells after yellow fever vaccination. TCRdb reprocessed the 5' RACE reads with MiXCR, giving one entry per CDR3 protein. The sample holds approximately 550,000 distinct CDR3 sequences; roughly a fifth are singletons and the top ten take 13% to 15%. Sequenced material: PBMCs, taken 15 days after the yellow fever booster vaccination. The receptors were sampled from a man under 40 who received the YFV17D yellow fever vaccine.

The chain couples TRBV7-9 to TRBJ2-3, with 9 nucleotides matching TRBD2. The CDR3 spans 15 residues. Germline CDR1 SEHNR, CDR2 FQNEAQ (reference sequence). The junction had 7 bases not matched to a gene; V was cut back by 5 bases and J by 4 bases. CDR3: CASSPWTSAADTQYF. CDR3 DNA sequence: TGTGCCAGCAGCCCTTGGACTAGCGCAGCAGATACGCAGTATTTT.

A few counts support this clonotype. The chain recombines TRBV7-9 with TRBJ1-5; D unresolved. This CDR3 is built from 13 residues. Germline V lookup: CDR1 SEHNR, CDR2 FQNEAQ (reference sequence). V was shortened by 3 bases and J by 5 bases, with 8 bases between the two germline ends. DNA of the CDR3: TGTGCCAGCAGCTTCAGGCGGGATCAGCCCCAGCATTTT. Its protein is CASSFRRDQPQHF. Full variable domain (rest looked up from reference TRBV7-9 and TRBJ1-5): DTGVSQNPRHKITKRGQNVTFRCDPISEHNRLYWYRQTLGQGPEFLTYFQNEAQLEKSRLLSDRFSAERPKGSFSTLEIQRTEQGDSAMYLCASSFRRDQPQHFGDGTRLSIL.

This clonotype was counted only a few times. The chain employs TRBV5-4 and TRBJ2-3; 13 bases match TRBD2. CDR3 length: 17 residues. Unmatched junction bases numbered 5, after V lost 0 bases and J lost 4 bases. The germline V gene has CDR1 SGHNT and CDR2 YYREEE (reference sequence). The CDR3 protein is CASSLGTSGRASDTQYF. Written as DNA, the CDR3 is TGTGCCAGCAGCTTGGGCACTAGCGGGAGGGCCTCAGATACGCAGTATTTT.

V and J are TRBV6-2 or TRBV6-3 and TRBJ2-1; TRBD1 is a possible D gene (5 bases). The V gene lost 0 bases and the J gene lost 7 bases, with 7 bases spanning the gap. The CDR3 extends over 13 amino acids. Germline CDR1 and CDR2: MNHEY and SVGEGT. In DNA, the CDR3 is TGTGCCAGCAGTTACTCTTCAGGGAATGAGCAGTTCTTC. Its protein is CASSYSSGNEQFF.

This clonotype was picked up a small number of times. The chain links TRBV6-1 to TRBJ2-7, with TRBD2 identical over 12 bases. V dropped 8 bases and J dropped 6; count of bases not matched to a gene: 20. Germline V gene sequence: CDR1 MNHNS, CDR2 SASEGT. The CDR3 covers 18 residues. The CDR3 sequence is CASSTRLAGVLVLSEQYF. For the CDR3, the DNA is TGTGCCAGCTCCACCAGACTAGCGGGAGTTCTGGTCCTAAGCGAGCAGTACTTC.

This clonotype was seen more than once but under ten times. The chain uses TRBV5-6 and TRBJ2-6; weak D call: TRBD1 (5 bases). Trimming took 0 bases from V and 1 from J, leaving 20 bases between them. CDR1 is SGHDT and CDR2 is YYEEEE in the germline V gene. The CDR3 spans 20 residues. The CDR3 sequence: CASSLDLGLWSPSGANVLTF. The CDR3 DNA is TGTGCCAGCAGCTTGGATCTGGGGCTCTGGTCGCCTTCTGGGGCCAACGTCCTGACTTTC.

This clonotype was seen only a few times. V usage is TRBV20-1 and J usage is TRBJ2-7; possibly TRBD1 for D (5 bases). The germline V gene encodes CDR1 DFQATT and CDR2 SNEGSKA (reference sequence). The CDR3 extends over 17 amino acids. V was pared by 1 base and J by 2 bases, with 21 bases between. The CDR3 DNA follows: TGCAGTGCTAGAGTCGTGAGGTCAGGGAATATTGCCTACGAGCAGTACTTC. Translated: CSARVVRSGNIAYEQYF.

V and J are TRBV27 and TRBJ2-5, with 9 bases matching TRBD1. Germline CDR1 MNHEY, CDR2 SMNVEV (reference sequence). CDR3 size: 15 residues. J was trimmed by 7 bases and V by 3 bases; bases with no gene match: 9. CDR3 in DNA: TGTGCCAGCAGTTTTAGGGGACAGGGACCGTGGACCCAGTACTTC. Its protein is CASSFRGQGPWTQYF.

The rearrangement joins TRBV28 to TRBJ2-7; 8 bases match TRBD1. Germline V gene sequence: CDR1 MDHEN, CDR2 SYDVKM. The CDR3 contains 13 residues. Trimming cost V 7 bases and J 6 bases; bases outside gene matches: 8. CDR3 nucleotides: TGTGCCAGCACGGAGACAGGGGTCGTCGAGCAGTACTTC. Amino acids: CASTETGVVEQYF.

This clonotype has a handful of counts. This chain joins TRBV6-1 and TRBJ2-1; 9 positions match TRBD2. The CDR3 is 18 amino acids. With 4 bases clipped from V and 9 bases from J, the junction kept 19 bases outside the gene matches. Germline CDR1 is MNHNS and CDR2 is SASEGT. The CDR3 DNA reads TGTGCCAGCAGTGCCCCGCCGAGCGGGAGGCTAGGGCGACGTGAGCAGTTCTTC. Its translation is CASSAPPSGRLGRREQFF.

V gene TRBV7-9 combines with J gene TRBJ1-4; a possible D gene is TRBD1 (5 bases). Germline CDR1 and CDR2: SEHNR and FQNEAQ (reference sequence). The CDR3 is 14 amino acids. Trimming left V 5 bases short and J 8 bases short, with 15 bases between. The CDR3 DNA sequence: TGTGCCAGCAGCCCTCCCCGACAGTTCGAAAAACTGTTTTTT. Amino acids: CASSPPRQFEKLFF.

V gene TRBV15 combines with J gene TRBJ1-6; D possibly corresponds to TRBD1 (5 bases). The CDR3 covers 16 residues. V shed 0 bases and J shed 9 bases, with 15 bases lying between them. The germline V gene has CDR1 LNHNV and CDR2 YYDKDF (reference sequence). The CDR3 DNA follows: TGTGCCACCAGCAGAGATCTTGGGGGAGCTGGTTCACCCCTCCACTTT. Protein: CATSRDLGGAGSPLHF.

The chain carries TRBV12-3 or TRBV12-4 and TRBJ2-2, with TRBD1 matching 8 bases. The V and J ends lost 5 bases and 6 bases, in that order; junction bases with no gene match: 8. The CDR3 is made up of 15 amino acids. CDR3 nucleotide sequence: TGTGCCAGCAGTCCCCGGACAGGGTACTCCGGGGAGCTGTTTTTT. It specifies CASSPRTGYSGELFF.

This clonotype was observed a few times. The rearrangement joins TRBV7-6 to TRBJ2-3, with TRBD2 matching over 13 bases. The junction had 5 bases not matched to a gene; V was cut back by 3 bases and J by 5 bases. There are 16 residues in the CDR3. The germline CDR1 and CDR2 sequences are SGHVS and FNYEAQ. CDR3 bases: TGTGCCAGCAGCTTTACTAGCGGGAGGGCGGGAGATACGCAGTATTTT. Translated: CASSFTSGRAGDTQYF.

The chain has TRBV20-1 and TRBJ2-7; possibly TRBD2 for D (5 bases). The V and J ends lost 5 bases and 4 bases respectively, with 21 bases between them. CDR1 is DFQATT and CDR2 is SNEGSKA in the germline V gene (reference sequence). This CDR3 spans 15 amino acids. The CDR3 loop reads CSAWLEGSYEYEQYF. For the CDR3, the DNA is TGCAGTGCTTGGCTAGAGGGTTCTTATGAATACGAGCAGTACTTC.

The CDR3 nucleotides are TGCGCCAGCAGTGGGGGCGCCGATAGTAACTATGGCTACACCTTC. As protein: CASSGGADSNYGYTF. This sequence joins TRBV10-2 and TRBJ1-2; possible D gene TRBD1, 5 bases. Germline CDR1 WSHSY, CDR2 SAAADI. Deletions cut 4 bases from V and 1 base from J, with 13 bases between. The CDR3 covers 15 residues.

This clonotype was counted a few times. The chain is built from TRBV19 and TRBJ2-5; TRBD1 might be the D (5 bases). V dropped 4 bases and J dropped 3 bases, with 12 bases sitting between them. This CDR3 spans 14 amino acids. Looked up from germline, CDR1 is LNHDA and CDR2 is SQIVND (reference sequence). DNA of the CDR3: TGTGCCAGTAGTACAGGGCCTTGGAAAGAGACCCAGTACTTC. Amino acid sequence: CASSTGPWKETQYF.

The chain's CDR3 is CASSETGFYTQYF. The CDR3 bases are TGTGCCAGCAGTGAGACAGGGTTCTATACGCAGTATTTT. The chain uses TRBV27 and TRBJ2-3; 7 bases match TRBD1. CDR1 is MNHEY and CDR2 is SMNVEV in the germline V gene (reference sequence). This CDR3 spans 13 amino acids. Losses at the gene ends were 5 bases for V and 7 bases for J; bases not matched to a gene: 6.

The V call is TRBV28, the J call TRBJ1-2; no definite D call. CDR3 size: 12 residues. V lost 11 bases and J lost 0, with 10 bases in between. The germline V gene encodes CDR1 MDHEN and CDR2 SYDVKM. The CDR3 DNA reads TGTGCCGGCGCCGGGGCTAACTATGGCTACACCTTC. Translation gives CAGAGANYGYTF.

The rearrangement joins TRBV29-1 to TRBJ1-2; TRBD1 agrees at 7 bases. Germline CDR1 and CDR2: SQVTM and ANQGSEA. Germline trimming cut 8 bases from V and 4 bases from J; bases unmatched to any gene: 10. The CDR3 has 13 amino acids. CDR3 amino acids: CSSGDGTVYGYTF. The CDR3 DNA sequence: TGCAGCTCCGGCGACGGGACAGTCTATGGCTACACCTTC.

This chain links TRBV5-4 with TRBJ2-2; 15 bases line up with TRBD2. CDR1 and CDR2 (germline): SGHNT, YYREEE (reference sequence). The CDR3 runs to 18 residues. Trimming removed 2 bases from V and 6 bases from J; junction bases left unmatched: 8. For the CDR3, the DNA is TGTGCCAGCAGCTTAGGACTAGCGGGAGGGCCCAGTCCCGGGGAGCTGTTTTTT. It translates to CASSLGLAGGPSPGELFF. Using reference TRBV5-4 and TRBJ2-2 for the parts outside the CDR3, the full variable domain is ETGVTQSPTHLIKTRGQQVTLRCSSQSGHNTVSWYQQALGQGPQFIFQYYREEENGRGNFPPRFSGLQFPNYSSELNVNALELDDSALYLCASSLGLAGGPSPGELFFGEGSRLTVL.

The chain carries TRBV18 and TRBJ2-2; D is perhaps TRBD2 (5 bases). From germline, CDR1 is KGHSH and CDR2 LQKENI. The CDR3 spans 16 residues. The ends were cut back, 2 bases at V and 4 bases at J, with 14 bases in the middle. As DNA, the CDR3 is TGTGCCAGCTCACCAGCCCGGTCGGGGAGCACCGGGGAGCTGTTTTTT. Protein product: CASSPARSGSTGELFF. Complete variable domain (other parts from reference TRBV18 and TRBJ2-2): NAGVMQNPRHLVRRRGQEARLRCSPMKGHSHVYWYRQLPEEGLKFMVYLQKENIIDESGMPKERFSAEFPKEGPSILRIQQVVRGDSAAYFCASSPARSGSTGELFFGEGSRLTVL.

A few counts support this clonotype. The V and J genes are TRBV10-3 and TRBJ1-2; the D gene is possibly TRBD1 (5 bases). Germline CDR1 reads ENHRY; CDR2 reads SYGVKD. V lost 3 bases, J lost 0 bases, and 8 bases lay in between. This CDR3 is built from 14 residues. The CDR3 DNA reads TGTGCCATCAGTGATGGGGGTACTAACTATGGCTACACCTTC. Encoded protein: CAISDGGTNYGYTF.

This clonotype has just a few counts. The V call is TRBV9, the J call TRBJ2-7; possible D gene TRBD1, 6 bases. The V gene's germline CDR1 is SGDLS and CDR2 YYNGEE. The CDR3 is 14 residues long. V dropped 2 bases and J dropped 3 bases, with 12 bases sitting between them. The CDR3 reads CASSVGDTVYEQYF. CDR3 nucleotides: TGTGCCAGCAGCGTTGGGGACACCGTCTACGAGCAGTACTTC.

V usage is TRBV4-3 and J usage is TRBJ2-2, with D hard to call. Looked up from germline, CDR1 is LGHNA and CDR2 is YSLEER. The CDR3 covers 14 residues. V shed 0 bases and J shed 7 bases, with 9 bases lying between them. The CDR3 reads CASSQDPRIGELFF. The CDR3 DNA follows: TGCGCCAGCAGCCAAGATCCTAGGATCGGGGAGCTGTTTTTT.

This chain connects TRBV24-1 to TRBJ2-1; no clear D gene. From germline, CDR1 is KGHDR and CDR2 SFDVKD. V was clipped by 4 bases and J by 6 bases, with 12 bases between them. The CDR3 is 14 amino acids. This CDR3 is CATSDQDESNEQFF. The DNA of the CDR3 is TGTGCCACCAGTGACCAGGACGAGAGCAATGAGCAGTTCTTC.

The CDR3 protein is CASHRQPSSYNEQFF. The CDR3, as DNA: TGCGCCAGCCATAGACAGCCGAGCTCCTACAATGAGCAGTTCTTC. The V gene is TRBV5-1, the J gene TRBJ2-1; possibly TRBD1 for D (5 bases). Germline CDR1 SGHRS, CDR2 YFSETQ. V was clipped by 7 bases and J by 0 bases, with 14 bases between them. The CDR3 spans 15 residues.

The V and J genes are TRBV7-9 and TRBJ2-7, with TRBD2 identical over 10 bases. CDR1 is SEHNR and CDR2 is FQNEAQ in the germline V gene (reference sequence). The CDR3 is 16 residues long. V lost 0 bases, J lost 7 bases, and 9 bases stayed unmatched. The CDR3 protein is CASSLAFLAGVGEQYF. CDR3 DNA sequence: TGTGCCAGCAGCTTAGCTTTTCTAGCGGGAGTGGGAGAGCAGTACTTC.

The count of this clonotype is one. J is TRBJ2-7 and V is TRBV20-1; tentatively, D is TRBD1 or TRBD2 (5 bases each). V was pared by 0 bases and J by 0 bases, with 9 bases between. This CDR3 is built from 14 residues. Germline CDR1 reads DFQATT; CDR2 reads SNEGSKA (reference sequence). CDR3 coding DNA: TGCAGTGCTAGAGAGAGGGGAAGCTCCTACGAGCAGTACTTC. Translated: CSARERGSSYEQYF.

DNA for the CDR3: TGTGCCACCAGTGATTCGACCCAGGGAACGCAGTATTTT. This codes for CATSDSTQGTQYF. V usage is TRBV24-1 and J usage is TRBJ2-3; tentatively, D is TRBD1 (5 bases). The CDR3 is made up of 13 amino acids. From germline, CDR1 is KGHDR and CDR2 SFDVKD. Trimming removed 2 bases at V and 9 bases at J, with 11 bases between.

The chain is built from TRBV3-1 and TRBJ2-3; possible D gene TRBD2, 5 bases. V lost 0 bases and J 0 bases, leaving 10 bases between the germline ends. The CDR3 covers 16 residues. Per germline, CDR1 LGHDT and CDR2 YNNKEL (reference sequence). CDR3 bases: TGTGCCAGCAGCCAAGATCAAGCGGCTAGCACAGATACGCAGTATTTT. Translated: CASSQDQAASTDTQYF.

This clonotype was counted between two and nine times. The chain links TRBV3-1 to TRBJ2-7; D perhaps matches TRBD1 (5 bases). V gave up 0 bases and J gave up 5 bases, with 17 bases separating them. This CDR3 is 16 amino acids long. The V gene's germline CDR1 is LGHDT and CDR2 YNNKEL (reference sequence). The CDR3: CASSQEAGNPSNEQYF. CDR3 DNA: TGTGCCAGCAGCCAAGAAGCAGGGAATCCTTCTAACGAGCAGTACTTC.